This T cell receptor beta chain was sequenced for a study of T cells in Graves' hyperthyroidism and ophthalmopathy. This clonotype was detected only a few times. V shed 0 bases, J shed 5 bases, and the junction held 2 bases outside the gene matches. CDR3 length equals 14 residues. The germline V gene encodes CDR1 LNHNV and CDR2 YYDKDF (reference sequence). RNA transcripts gave rise to amplified TCR beta CDR3 regions. With the HTBI primer set, the TCR CDR3 went through a first round of RT-PCR. Each CDR3 protein is one row after TCRdb ran MiXCR on the multiplex PCR reads. The table has around 190,000 distinct CDR3 sequences, about a sixth seen once.

What was sequenced was blood. The sequence derives from a woman in her forties or fifties with Graves' hyperthyroidism. The chain joins TRBV15 to TRBJ2-7; TRBD1 matches at 9 bases. CDR3 in DNA: TGTGCCACCAGCAGAGAACAGGGGGCGGACGAGCAGTACTTC. It encodes CATSREQGADEQYF. Using reference TRBV15 and TRBJ2-7 for the parts outside the CDR3, the full variable domain is DAMVIQNPRYQVTQFGKPVTLSCSQTLNHNVMYWYQQKSSQAPKLLFHYYDKDFNNEADTPDNFQSRRPNTSFCFLDIRSPGLGDTAMYLCATSREQGADEQYFGPGTRLTVT.